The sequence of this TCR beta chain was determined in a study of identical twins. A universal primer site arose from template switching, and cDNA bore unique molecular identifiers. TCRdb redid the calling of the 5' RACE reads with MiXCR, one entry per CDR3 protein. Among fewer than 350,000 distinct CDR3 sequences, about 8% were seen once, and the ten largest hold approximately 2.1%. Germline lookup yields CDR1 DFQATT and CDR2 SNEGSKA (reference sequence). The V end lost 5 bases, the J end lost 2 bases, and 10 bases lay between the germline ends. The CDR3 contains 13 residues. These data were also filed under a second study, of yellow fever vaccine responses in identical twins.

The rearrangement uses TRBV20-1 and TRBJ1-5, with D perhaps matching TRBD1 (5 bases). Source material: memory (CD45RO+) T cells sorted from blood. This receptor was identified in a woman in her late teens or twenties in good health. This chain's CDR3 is CSAPVRGNQPQHF. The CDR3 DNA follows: TGCAGTGCTCCCGTCAGGGGCAATCAGCCCCAGCATTTT.